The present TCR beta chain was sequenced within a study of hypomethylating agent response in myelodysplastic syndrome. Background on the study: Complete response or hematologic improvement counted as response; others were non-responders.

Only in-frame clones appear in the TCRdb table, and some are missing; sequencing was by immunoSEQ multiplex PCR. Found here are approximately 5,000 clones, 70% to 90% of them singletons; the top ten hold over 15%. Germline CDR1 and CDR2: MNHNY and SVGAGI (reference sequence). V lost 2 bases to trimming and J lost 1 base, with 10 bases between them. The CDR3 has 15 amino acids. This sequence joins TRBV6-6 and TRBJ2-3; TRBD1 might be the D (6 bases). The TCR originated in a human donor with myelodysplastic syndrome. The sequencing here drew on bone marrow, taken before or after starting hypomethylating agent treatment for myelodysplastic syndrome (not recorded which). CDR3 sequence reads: CASSYPGHRTDTQYF. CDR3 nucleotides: TGTGCCAGCAGTTACCCGGGACACCGCACAGATACGCAGTATTTT.